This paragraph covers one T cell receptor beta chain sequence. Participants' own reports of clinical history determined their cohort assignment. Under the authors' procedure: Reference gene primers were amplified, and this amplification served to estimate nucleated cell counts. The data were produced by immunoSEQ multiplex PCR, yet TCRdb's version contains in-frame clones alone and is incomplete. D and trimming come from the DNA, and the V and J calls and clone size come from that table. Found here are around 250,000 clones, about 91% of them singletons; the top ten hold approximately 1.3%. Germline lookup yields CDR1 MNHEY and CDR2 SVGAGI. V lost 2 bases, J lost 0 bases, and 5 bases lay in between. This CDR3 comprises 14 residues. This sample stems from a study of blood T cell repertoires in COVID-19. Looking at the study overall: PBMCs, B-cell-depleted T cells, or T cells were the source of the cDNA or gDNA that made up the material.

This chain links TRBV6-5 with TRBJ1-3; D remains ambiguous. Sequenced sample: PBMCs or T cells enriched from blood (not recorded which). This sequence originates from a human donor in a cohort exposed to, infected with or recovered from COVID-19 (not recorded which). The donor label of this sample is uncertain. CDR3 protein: CASSYGGSGNTIYF. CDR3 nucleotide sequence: TGTGCCAGCAGTTACGGCGGCTCTGGAAACACCATATATTTT.